These T cell receptor beta chains were read from a single sample in a study of shared clonotypes between healthy human individuals. Produced via immunoSEQ multiplex PCR; TCRdb's table is partial and in-frame only. The sample lists 2 million to 2.5 million clones; 95% were seen once. The source material was naive CD4+ T cells sorted from blood. These receptors were collected from a man aged 18 to 30 in good health. The CDR3 runs from the conserved cysteine through the conserved F or W. The D gene is left open where the match is weak. Not all rows give a size; the values are once, few, many and, for expanded clones, a class.

d_call: NA
j_call: TRBJ1-1
v_call: TRBV20-1
clone_size: NA
cdr3_nt: TGCAGTTGCTGGGGGGGCACTGAAGCTTTCTTT
cdr3_aa: CSCWGGTEAFF

d_call: NA
j_call: TRBJ1-6
v_call: TRBV2
clone_size: NA
cdr3_nt: TGTGCCGGCCGGATGAGCTCCTATAATTCACCCCTCCACTTT
cdr3_aa: CAGRMSSYNSPLHF

d_call: NA
j_call: TRBJ1-2
v_call: TRBV28
clone_size: NA
cdr3_nt: TGTGCCAGCAGTTCCGGGTTTGGCTACACCTTC
cdr3_aa: CASSSGFGYTF

d_call: NA
j_call: TRBJ1-1
v_call: TRBV7-9
clone_size: NA
cdr3_nt: TGTGCCAGCAGCTTAGGTCGGGGGCGCGAAACTGAAGCTTTCTTT
cdr3_aa: CASSLGRGRETEAFF

d_call: NA
j_call: TRBJ2-5
v_call: TRBV10-3
clone_size: NA
cdr3_nt: TGTGCCATCAGTGAGTCCGCAGGGCAAGAGACCCAGTACTTC
cdr3_aa: CAISESAGQETQYF

d_call: NA
j_call: TRBJ1-2
v_call: TRBV30
clone_size: NA
cdr3_nt: TGTGCCTTACATTCCCAGGGGAGTGCTAACTATGGCTACACCTTC
cdr3_aa: CALHSQGSANYGYTF

d_call: TRBD2
j_call: TRBJ2-3
v_call: TRBV2
clone_size: once
cdr3_nt: TGTGCCAGCAGGGGACTAGTAAGCACAGATACGCAGTATTTT
cdr3_aa: CASRGLVSTDTQYF

d_call: NA
j_call: TRBJ2-5
v_call: TRBV27
clone_size: NA
cdr3_nt: TGTGCCAGCAGTCCCCTTTTGGGGGGCCAAGAGACCCAGTACTTC
cdr3_aa: CASSPLLGGQETQYF

d_call: TRBD1
j_call: TRBJ1-1
v_call: TRBV18
clone_size: NA
cdr3_nt: TGTGCCAGCTCACCACCACGGACAGGGTCCACTGAAGCTTTCTTT
cdr3_aa: CASSPPRTGSTEAFF

d_call: NA
j_call: TRBJ2-7
v_call: TRBV7-8
clone_size: NA
cdr3_nt: TGTGCCAGCAGCTTCACAGGTCTCTACGAGCAGTACTTC
cdr3_aa: CASSFTGLYEQYF

d_call: TRBD1
j_call: TRBJ1-1
v_call: TRBV28
clone_size: few
cdr3_nt: TGTGCCAGCAGTTTATTGAACAGGGGTACCCTCGAAGCTTTCTTT
cdr3_aa: CASSLLNRGTLEAFF

d_call: NA
j_call: TRBJ2-2
v_call: TRBV19
clone_size: few
cdr3_nt: TGTGCCAGTACCCTAAGCGGGAACACCGGGGAGCTGTTTTTT
cdr3_aa: CASTLSGNTGELFF

d_call: NA
j_call: TRBJ1-4
v_call: TRBV28
clone_size: NA
cdr3_nt: TGTGCCAGCAGTTCCCCGGCATTTACTAATGAAAAACTGTTTTTT
cdr3_aa: CASSSPAFTNEKLFF

d_call: TRBD2
j_call: TRBJ2-3
v_call: TRBV13
clone_size: NA
cdr3_nt: TGTGCCAGCAGTTCAACTTTCCAGCTAGCGGGCACAGATACGCAGTATTTT
cdr3_aa: CASSSTFQLAGTDTQYF

d_call: TRBD1
j_call: TRBJ2-7
v_call: TRBV7-8
clone_size: once
cdr3_nt: TGTGCCAGCAGCCAGAGGGGACAGGGGCCCCATGAGCAGTACTTC
cdr3_aa: CASSQRGQGPHEQYF

d_call: TRBD1
j_call: TRBJ2-1
v_call: TRBV5-1
clone_size: NA
cdr3_nt: TGCGCCAGCAGCCCGGACCCGACAGGGTACAATGAGCAGTTCTTC
cdr3_aa: CASSPDPTGYNEQFF

d_call: NA
j_call: TRBJ2-2
v_call: TRBV5-1
clone_size: NA
cdr3_nt: TGCGCCAGCAGCTCTAAAACAGGGTACACCGGGGAGCTGTTTTTT
cdr3_aa: CASSSKTGYTGELFF

d_call: TRBD1
j_call: TRBJ2-7
v_call: TRBV6-5
clone_size: NA
cdr3_nt: TGTGCCAGCAGTTCCCGGACAGGGACCCACGAGCAGTACTTC
cdr3_aa: CASSSRTGTHEQYF

d_call: NA
j_call: TRBJ1-1
v_call: TRBV7-9
clone_size: NA
cdr3_nt: TGTGCCAGCAGCTTGGGACACGCGAACACTGAAGCTTTCTTT
cdr3_aa: CASSLGHANTEAFF

d_call: TRBD1
j_call: TRBJ1-5
v_call: TRBV6-1
clone_size: NA
cdr3_nt: TGTGCCAGCAGTGAACAGGGACAGATCAATCAGCCCCAGCATTTT
cdr3_aa: CASSEQGQINQPQHF

d_call: TRBD2
j_call: TRBJ2-3
v_call: TRBV4-3
clone_size: NA
cdr3_nt: TGCGCCAGCAGCCAGGGCTCAACTAGCGGCACAGATACGCAGTATTTT
cdr3_aa: CASSQGSTSGTDTQYF

d_call: NA
j_call: TRBJ1-1
v_call: TRBV30
clone_size: once
cdr3_nt: TGTGCCCGGAGTACCTGCACTGAAGCTTTCTTT
cdr3_aa: CARSTCTEAFF

d_call: TRBD1
j_call: TRBJ2-1
v_call: TRBV6-1
clone_size: NA
cdr3_nt: TGTGCCGCTTATGACAGGGGCGTCACCTACAATGAGCAGTTCTTC
cdr3_aa: CAAYDRGVTYNEQFF

d_call: TRBD1
j_call: TRBJ2-5
v_call: TRBV7-2
clone_size: NA
cdr3_nt: TGTGCCAGCAGACCGACAGGGGGGGAGACCCAGTACTTC
cdr3_aa: CASRPTGGETQYF

d_call: NA
j_call: TRBJ1-2
v_call: TRBV5-6
clone_size: NA
cdr3_nt: TGTGCCAGCAGCCTGGGGGGTAATCGCTACACCTTC
cdr3_aa: CASSLGGNRYTF

d_call: TRBD1
j_call: TRBJ2-2
v_call: TRBV19
clone_size: NA
cdr3_nt: TGTGCCAGTAGTACCCGGGACAGACACCCGAACACCGGGGAGCTGTTTTTT
cdr3_aa: CASSTRDRHPNTGELFF

d_call: NA
j_call: TRBJ1-5
v_call: TRBV6-1
clone_size: NA
cdr3_nt: TGTGCCAGCAGTGTACAGACAGTTAGCAATCAGCCCCAGCATTTT
cdr3_aa: CASSVQTVSNQPQHF

d_call: TRBD2
j_call: TRBJ2-5
v_call: TRBV7-9
clone_size: NA
cdr3_nt: TGTGCCAGCAGCTCACGACTAGCCCTCCAAGAGACCCAGTACTTC
cdr3_aa: CASSSRLALQETQYF

d_call: NA
j_call: TRBJ2-3
v_call: TRBV18
clone_size: NA
cdr3_nt: TGTGCCAGCTCGCCCGGAGAGGGGGACACAGATACGCAGTATTTT
cdr3_aa: CASSPGEGDTDTQYF

d_call: NA
j_call: TRBJ2-2
v_call: TRBV29-1
clone_size: NA
cdr3_nt: TGCAGCGTCAAGGGTAGCGGGGAGCTGTTTTTT
cdr3_aa: CSVKGSGELFF

d_call: TRBD2
j_call: TRBJ2-5
v_call: TRBV19
clone_size: NA
cdr3_nt: TGTGCCAGTAGTATTTTGGCGGGAGTCGGGGAGACCCAGTACTTC
cdr3_aa: CASSILAGVGETQYF

d_call: NA
j_call: TRBJ1-2
v_call: TRBV28
clone_size: NA
cdr3_nt: TGTGCCAGCAGTTTATTGTTTGGGAGGAAGACAGGCATAGAATTCGGCTATGGCTACACCTTC
cdr3_aa: CASSLLFGRKTGIEFGYGYTF

d_call: TRBD1
j_call: TRBJ1-2
v_call: TRBV5-1
clone_size: NA
cdr3_nt: TGCGCCAGCAGGGACACAGGGGGCACCTATGGCTACACCTTC
cdr3_aa: CASRDTGGTYGYTF

d_call: NA
j_call: TRBJ1-2
v_call: TRBV10-3
clone_size: NA
cdr3_nt: TGTGCCATCAGTGAGGGTGGGTTTTTGGGCTATGGCTACACCTTC
cdr3_aa: CAISEGGFLGYGYTF

d_call: TRBD2
j_call: TRBJ2-7
v_call: TRBV7-9
clone_size: NA
cdr3_nt: TGTGCCAGCAGCCAAATGACTAGCGCGCCCTACGAGCAGTACTTC
cdr3_aa: CASSQMTSAPYEQYF

d_call: NA
j_call: TRBJ2-3
v_call: TRBV2
clone_size: NA
cdr3_nt: TGTGCCAGCAGGAATCCCGGGATCCTCGGTGATCCCACAGATACGCAGTATTTT
cdr3_aa: CASRNPGILGDPTDTQYF

d_call: TRBD1
j_call: TRBJ2-7
v_call: TRBV25-1
clone_size: once
cdr3_nt: TGTGCCAGCAGTGAGACAGGGTTCGGCGAGCAGTACTTC
cdr3_aa: CASSETGFGEQYF

d_call: TRBD1
j_call: TRBJ1-5
v_call: TRBV4-2
clone_size: NA
cdr3_nt: TGTGCCAGCAGCCCGGTCGACAGGGACCTTGTGCCCCAGCATTTT
cdr3_aa: CASSPVDRDLVPQHF

d_call: NA
j_call: TRBJ1-5
v_call: TRBV30
clone_size: once
cdr3_nt: TGTGCCGGAGCAGGGGCGAGCAATCAGCCCCAGCATTTT
cdr3_aa: CAGAGASNQPQHF

d_call: NA
j_call: TRBJ1-6
v_call: TRBV6-6
clone_size: once
cdr3_nt: TGTGCCTCCAGGAACGGCAATAATTCACCCCTCCACTTT
cdr3_aa: CASRNGNNSPLHF

d_call: TRBD1
j_call: TRBJ2-7
v_call: TRBV19
clone_size: NA
cdr3_nt: TGTGCCAGTAGTATCGAACAGGGGGCCTACGAGCAGTACTTC
cdr3_aa: CASSIEQGAYEQYF

d_call: NA
j_call: TRBJ1-2
v_call: TRBV6-5
clone_size: NA
cdr3_nt: TGTGCCAGCAGTTACGAACAGTACTATGGCTACACCTTC
cdr3_aa: CASSYEQYYGYTF

d_call: TRBD1
j_call: TRBJ1-2
v_call: TRBV5-1
clone_size: NA
cdr3_nt: TGCGCCAGCAGCAAACCGACAGGGGTAGGTGGCTACACCTTC
cdr3_aa: CASSKPTGVGGYTF

d_call: TRBD1
j_call: TRBJ2-5
v_call: TRBV7-9
clone_size: NA
cdr3_nt: TGTGCCAGCAGCTTCACAGGGGGCGCGGGAGAGACCCAGTACTTC
cdr3_aa: CASSFTGGAGETQYF

d_call: NA
j_call: TRBJ2-5
v_call: TRBV11-2
clone_size: NA
cdr3_nt: TGTGCCAGCAGCTTAGTAGCAGGCTTCCAAGAGACCCAGTACTTC
cdr3_aa: CASSLVAGFQETQYF

d_call: NA
j_call: TRBJ2-1
v_call: TRBV30
clone_size: NA
cdr3_nt: TGTGCCTGGAGTCCAGCCCCCTACAATGAGCAGTTCTTC
cdr3_aa: CAWSPAPYNEQFF

d_call: NA
j_call: TRBJ2-1
v_call: TRBV7-9
clone_size: NA
cdr3_nt: TGTGCCAGCAGCCGGACTGGATCCTACAATGAGCAGTTCTTC
cdr3_aa: CASSRTGSYNEQFF

d_call: NA
j_call: TRBJ1-1
v_call: TRBV10-3
clone_size: NA
cdr3_nt: TGTGCCATCAGTGATAAGGGGCGAGCTGAAGCTTTCTTT
cdr3_aa: CAISDKGRAEAFF

d_call: NA
j_call: TRBJ1-5
v_call: TRBV15
clone_size: NA
cdr3_nt: TGTGCCACCAGCGGAATCAATCAGCCCCAGCATTTT
cdr3_aa: CATSGINQPQHF

d_call: TRBD1
j_call: TRBJ1-1
v_call: TRBV28
clone_size: NA
cdr3_nt: TGTGCCAGCAGTTTAGAACAGGGGAGATGGAGGAACACTGAAGCTTTCTTT
cdr3_aa: CASSLEQGRWRNTEAFF

d_call: TRBD1
j_call: TRBJ2-2
v_call: TRBV5-5
clone_size: NA
cdr3_nt: TGTGCCAGCACCCCGCTTGGACAGGGGGCCGGGGAGCTGTTTTTT
cdr3_aa: CASTPLGQGAGELFF

d_call: TRBD2
j_call: TRBJ2-7
v_call: TRBV2
clone_size: NA
cdr3_nt: TGTGCCAGCAGGGCTACTAGCGGGGACTCCTACGAGCAGTACTTC
cdr3_aa: CASRATSGDSYEQYF

d_call: NA
j_call: TRBJ2-7
v_call: TRBV18
clone_size: NA
cdr3_nt: TGTGCCAGCTCACCGCGACCGTCCTACGAGCAGTACTTC
cdr3_aa: CASSPRPSYEQYF

d_call: NA
j_call: TRBJ2-5
v_call: TRBV25-1
clone_size: many
cdr3_nt: TGTGCCAGCAGGAGGACAGACCAAGAGACCCAGTACTTC
cdr3_aa: CASRRTDQETQYF

d_call: NA
j_call: TRBJ2-7
v_call: TRBV30
clone_size: NA
cdr3_nt: TGTGCCTGGAGTCGAACGGGCGAGCAGTACTTC
cdr3_aa: CAWSRTGEQYF